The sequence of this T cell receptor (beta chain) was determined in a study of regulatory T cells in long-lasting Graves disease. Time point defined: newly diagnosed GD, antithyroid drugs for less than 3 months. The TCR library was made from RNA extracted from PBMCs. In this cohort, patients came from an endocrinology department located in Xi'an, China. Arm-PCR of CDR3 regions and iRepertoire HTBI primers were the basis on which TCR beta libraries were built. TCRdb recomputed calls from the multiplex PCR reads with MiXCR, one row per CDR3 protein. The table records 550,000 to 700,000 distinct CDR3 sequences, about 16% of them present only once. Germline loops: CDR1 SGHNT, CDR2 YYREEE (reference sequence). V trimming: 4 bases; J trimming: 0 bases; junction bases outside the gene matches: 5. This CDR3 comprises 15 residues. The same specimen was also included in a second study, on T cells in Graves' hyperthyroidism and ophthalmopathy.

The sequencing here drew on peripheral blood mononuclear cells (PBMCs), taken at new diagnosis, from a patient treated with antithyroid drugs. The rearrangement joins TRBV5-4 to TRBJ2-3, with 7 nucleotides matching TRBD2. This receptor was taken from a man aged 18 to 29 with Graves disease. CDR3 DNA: TGTGCCAGCAGCCCACTAGCGTTTAGCACAGATACGCAGTATTTT. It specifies CASSPLAFSTDTQYF.